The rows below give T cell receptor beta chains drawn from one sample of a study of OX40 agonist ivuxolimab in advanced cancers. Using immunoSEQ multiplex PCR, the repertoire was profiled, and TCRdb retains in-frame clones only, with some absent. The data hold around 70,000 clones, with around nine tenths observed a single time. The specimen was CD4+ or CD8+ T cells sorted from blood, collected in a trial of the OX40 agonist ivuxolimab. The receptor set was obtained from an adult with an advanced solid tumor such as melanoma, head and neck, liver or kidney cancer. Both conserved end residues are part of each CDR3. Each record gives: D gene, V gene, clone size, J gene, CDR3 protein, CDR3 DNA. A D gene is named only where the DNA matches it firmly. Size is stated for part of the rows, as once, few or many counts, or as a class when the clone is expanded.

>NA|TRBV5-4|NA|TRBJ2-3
CASSLGLGASTDTQYF
TGTGCCAGCAGCTTGGGCTTGGGGGCGAGCACAGATACGCAGTATTTT
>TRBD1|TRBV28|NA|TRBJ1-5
CASSLPTGPNQPQHF
TGTGCCAGCAGTTTACCGACAGGGCCCAATCAGCCCCAGCATTTT
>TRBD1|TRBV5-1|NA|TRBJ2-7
CASSDGLEDRQGSYEQYF
TGCGCCAGCAGTGACGGGCTCGAGGACAGACAGGGCTCCTACGAGCAGTACTTC
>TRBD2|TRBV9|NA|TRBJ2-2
CASSPRLAGNTGELFF
TGTGCCAGCAGCCCCAGACTAGCGGGGAACACCGGGGAGCTGTTTTTT
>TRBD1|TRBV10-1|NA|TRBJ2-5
CASRTGGQETQYF
TGCGCCAGCAGAACAGGGGGACAAGAGACCCAGTACTTC
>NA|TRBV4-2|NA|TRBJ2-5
CASSERIGASRQETQYF
TGTGCCAGCAGCGAGCGAATCGGGGCGAGCCGCCAAGAGACCCAGTACTTC
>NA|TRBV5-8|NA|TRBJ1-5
CASSLSGFSNQPQHF
TGTGCCAGCAGCTTGTCAGGGTTTAGCAATCAGCCCCAGCATTTT
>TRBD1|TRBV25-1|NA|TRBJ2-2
CASSQIDRADGELFF
TGTGCCAGCAGCCAGATTGACAGGGCGGACGGGGAGCTGTTTTTT
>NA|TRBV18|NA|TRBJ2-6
CASSPSSGANVLTF
TGTGCCAGCTCACCCAGCTCTGGGGCCAACGTCCTGACTTTC
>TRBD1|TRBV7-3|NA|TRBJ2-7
CASSLGPQGAYEQYF
TGTGCCAGCAGTTTGGGGCCGCAGGGGGCTTACGAGCAGTACTTC
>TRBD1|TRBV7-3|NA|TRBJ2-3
CASSLGRGLWTDTQYF
TGTGCCAGCAGCTTGGGCAGGGGGCTGTGGACAGATACGCAGTATTTT
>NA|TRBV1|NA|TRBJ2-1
CTSSQRLAGGFGLNEQFF
TGCACCAGCAGCCAGAGACTAGCGGGAGGGTTTGGGCTCAATGAGCAGTTCTTC
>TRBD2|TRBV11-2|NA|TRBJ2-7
CASSSVSGRLSYEQYF
TGTGCCAGCAGCTCAGTTAGCGGGAGACTCTCCTACGAGCAGTACTTC
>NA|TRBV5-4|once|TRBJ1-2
CASSSPDDYGYTF
TGTGCCAGCAGCTCCCCTGACGACTATGGCTACACCTTC
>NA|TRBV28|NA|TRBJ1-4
CASSLRTRGGGNEKLFF
TGTGCCAGCAGTTTGCGGACGAGGGGTGGGGGAAATGAAAAACTGTTTTTT
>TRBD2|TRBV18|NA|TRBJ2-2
CASSSGVFRLAGVTGELFF
TGTGCCAGCTCATCAGGGGTGTTTCGACTAGCGGGGGTCACCGGGGAGCTGTTTTTT
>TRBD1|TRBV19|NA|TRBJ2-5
CASSIWTGGGQETQYF
TGTGCCAGTAGTATCTGGACAGGGGGCGGTCAAGAGACCCAGTACTTC
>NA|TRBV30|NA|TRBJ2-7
CAWRVTGSHEQYF
TGTGCCTGGAGGGTAACAGGGTCCCACGAGCAGTACTTC
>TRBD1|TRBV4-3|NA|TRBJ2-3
CASSTDRVGTDTQYF
TGCGCCAGCAGCACTGACAGGGTTGGAACAGATACGCAGTATTTT
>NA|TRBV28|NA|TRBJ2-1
CASSLLGGMSSEQFF
TGTGCCAGCAGTTTGTTAGGGGGGATGTCGAGTGAGCAGTTCTTC
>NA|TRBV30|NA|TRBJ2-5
CAWRSQETQYF
TGTGCCTGGAGAAGCCAAGAGACCCAGTACTTC
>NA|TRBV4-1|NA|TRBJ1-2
CASSQAGTNYGYTF
TGCGCCAGCAGCCAGGCCGGGACAAACTATGGCTACACCTTC
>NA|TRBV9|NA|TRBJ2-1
CASSVGADGNRNEQFF
TGTGCCAGCAGCGTAGGGGCAGACGGAAATAGGAATGAGCAGTTCTTC
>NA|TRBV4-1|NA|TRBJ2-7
CASSQEGRGNFDYEQYF
TGCGCCAGCAGCCAAGAGGGCCGGGGGAATTTCGACTACGAGCAGTACTTC
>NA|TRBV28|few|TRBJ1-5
CASIKGGQGSYQPQHF
TGTGCCAGCATCAAAGGAGGTCAGGGGTCTTATCAGCCCCAGCATTTT
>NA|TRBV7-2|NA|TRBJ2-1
CASSLGRGVLGRQFF
TGTGCCAGCAGCTTAGGGCGGGGAGTCCTAGGTCGACAGTTCTTC
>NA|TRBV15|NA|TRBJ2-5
CATSRVPSGTQYF
TGTGCCACCAGCAGAGTCCCGTCGGGGACCCAGTACTTC